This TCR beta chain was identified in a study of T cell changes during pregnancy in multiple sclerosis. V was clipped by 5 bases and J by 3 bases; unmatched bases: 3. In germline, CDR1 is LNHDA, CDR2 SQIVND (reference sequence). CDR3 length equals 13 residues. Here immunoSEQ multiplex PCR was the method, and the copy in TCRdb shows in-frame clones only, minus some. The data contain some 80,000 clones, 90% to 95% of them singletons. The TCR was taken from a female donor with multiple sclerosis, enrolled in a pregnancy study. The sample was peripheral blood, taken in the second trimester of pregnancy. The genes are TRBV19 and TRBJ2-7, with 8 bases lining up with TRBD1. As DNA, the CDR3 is TGTGCCAGTAGTTTCGACAGGGGCTACGAGCAGTACTTC. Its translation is CASSFDRGYEQYF.